A single sample is the source of the 5 T cell receptor beta chains below, sequenced in a study of T cell repertoires in cytomegalovirus infection. TCRdb re-derived calls from the reads in MiXCR, one entry per CDR3 protein. The sample lists some 450,000 distinct CDR3 sequences, about 33% occurring once. Sequenced input: PBMCs. The source is a human donor in good health (CMV status not recorded). Some clones in this sample may be carry-over from other donors' samples.

This clonotype was recorded at least ten times. The gene calls are TRBV7-2 and TRBJ2-5; tentative D call: TRBD2 (5 bases). This CDR3 region has 15 residues. Per germline, CDR1 SGHTA and CDR2 FQGNSA. Between the trimmed V and J ends, which lost 1 base and 5 bases, there was a span of 14 bases. The DNA of the CDR3 is TGTGCCAGCAGCTTAGGGGCTAGCTCGCGGGAGACCCAGTACTTC. Amino acid sequence: CASSLGASSRETQYF.

The chain is built from TRBV5-6 and TRBJ2-7; possibly TRBD1 or TRBD2 for D (5 bases each). Trimming shortened V by 4 bases and J by 3 bases, and 23 bases separated the two germline ends. Germline V CDR1 and CDR2: SGHDT, YYEEEE. The CDR3 is made up of 17 amino acids. CDR3 coding DNA: TGTGCCAGCAGCCCGGGCGGGTTGGGGGTAAAGCGCTACGAGCAGTACTTC. It encodes CASSPGGLGVKRYEQYF.

This chain joins TRBV7-6 and TRBJ2-7; D is perhaps TRBD1 or TRBD2 (6 bases each). Germline assignment: CDR1 SGHVS and CDR2 FNYEAQ. The CDR3 sequence is 15 residues long. With 5 bases removed from V and 3 bases from J, the gap between germline ends came to 17 bases. The DNA of the CDR3 is TGTGCCAGCAGCCCAGGGGCGGGGCGGGGCTACGAGCAGTACTTC. Translating it yields CASSPGAGRGYEQYF.

This clonotype was observed a handful of times. The J gene is TRBJ2-7, the V gene TRBV4-1, with unresolved D. Looked up from germline, CDR1 is MGHRA and CDR2 is YSYEKL. The CDR3 contains 15 residues. With 1 base removed from V and 4 bases from J, the gap between germline ends came to 14 bases. The CDR3 DNA reads TGCGCCAGCAGCCAAGGGTTCTATGGCGGATACGAGCAGTACTTC. Translation: CASSQGFYGGYEQYF.

This clonotype appeared a few times. The J gene is TRBJ1-4, the V gene TRBV20-1; 7 bases agree with TRBD1. This CDR3 contains 15 residues. Trimming at V came to 4 bases and at J to 3 bases, leaving 8 bases not matched to a gene. Looked up from germline, CDR1 is DFQATT and CDR2 is SNEGSKA (reference sequence). Here the CDR3 reads CSANPRTGSNEKLFF. In nucleotides, the CDR3 is TGCAGTGCTAACCCCAGGACAGGTTCTAATGAAAAACTGTTTTTT.